A selection of T cell receptor beta chains follows, all from one sample in a study of blood T cells in healthy people across ages. TCRdb re-called the 5' RACE reads through MiXCR, storing one row per CDR3 protein. The profile covers around 650,000 distinct CDR3 sequences, with 32% appearing a single time and less than 20% taken by the ten largest. Specimen: blood. All receptors come from a woman of 80 years or more in good health. CDR3s include the opening cysteine and the closing phenylalanine or tryptophan. The D gene is left open where the match is weak. Size tells how often a clone was seen (once, few, many) or the class of an expanded clone, and some rows leave it out.

size: NA
J: TRBJ2-3
V: TRBV7-2
D: NA
CDR3: CASSLEVWGGGDTQYF
DNA: TGTGCCAGCAGCTTAGAGGTTTGGGGTGGAGGAGATACGCAGTATTTT

size: many
J: TRBJ2-5
V: TRBV5-1
D: NA
CDR3: CASSVAAQETQYF
DNA: TGCGCCAGCAGCGTGGCGGCACAAGAGACCCAGTACTTC

size: NA
J: TRBJ2-3
V: TRBV3-1
D: TRBD2
CDR3: CASSLAPGLAADTQYF
DNA: TGTGCCAGCAGCCTTGCTCCGGGACTAGCAGCGGATACGCAGTATTTT

size: NA
J: TRBJ2-7
V: TRBV27
D: NA
CDR3: CASSFPKANSEQYF
DNA: TGTGCCAGCAGTTTTCCTAAAGCCAATTCTGAGCAGTACTTC

size: many
J: TRBJ2-5
V: TRBV5-1
D: NA
CDR3: CASRVEGPGETQYF
DNA: TGCGCCAGCAGGGTTGAAGGACCCGGAGAGACCCAGTACTTC

size: NA
J: TRBJ1-2
V: TRBV6-5
D: NA
CDR3: CASSYSRLPSRSEGYTF
DNA: TGTGCCAGCAGTTACTCGAGGCTCCCCTCAAGGTCGGAGGGCTACACCTTC

size: NA
J: TRBJ2-7
V: TRBV20-1
D: NA
CDR3: CRASVIGYEQYF
DNA: TGCAGGGCTAGTGTAATTGGCTACGAGCAGTACTTC

size: many
J: TRBJ2-1
V: TRBV7-3
D: TRBD2
CDR3: CASSLTWRGAPRNEQFF
DNA: TGTGCCAGCAGCTTAACGTGGCGGGGGGCTCCAAGGAATGAGCAGTTCTTC

size: few
J: TRBJ2-1
V: TRBV6-6
D: TRBD2
CDR3: CASSWGTSGGASEQFF
DNA: TGTGCCAGCAGTTGGGGAACTAGCGGGGGGGCCAGTGAGCAGTTCTTC

size: many
J: TRBJ2-5
V: TRBV6-1
D: NA
CDR3: CASSGGTLGIETQYF
DNA: TGTGCCAGCAGTGGAGGGACACTCGGAATAGAGACCCAGTACTTC

size: few
J: TRBJ2-5
V: TRBV20-1
D: TRBD2
CDR3: CSARVKTWLAGYNEQYF
DNA: TGCAGTGCTAGAGTTAAGACTTGGCTAGCGGGGTACAATGAGCAGTACTTC

size: NA
J: TRBJ2-1
V: TRBV20-1
D: NA
CDR3: CSARDGVGQFF
DNA: TGCAGTGCTAGAGATGGAGTTGGGCAGTTCTTC

size: NA
J: TRBJ2-2
V: TRBV10-3
D: NA
CDR3: CAISARERGELFF
DNA: TGTGCCATCAGTGCGCGGGAACGCGGGGAGCTGTTTTTT

size: many
J: TRBJ2-5
V: TRBV6-2/TRBV6-3
D: NA
CDR3: CASSYQRDWSTQYF
DNA: TGTGCCAGCAGTTACCAGAGGGACTGGAGTACCCAGTACTTC

size: NA
J: TRBJ1-6
V: TRBV7-9
D: TRBD1
CDR3: CASSQAGRGLGNSPLHF
DNA: TGTGCCAGCAGCCAGGCGGGCAGGGGGCTAGGTAATTCACCCCTCCACTTT

size: NA
J: TRBJ2-3
V: TRBV20-1
D: NA
CDR3: CSAVPGGGGSDTQYF
DNA: TGCAGTGCAGTACCGGGTGGGGGGGGCTCAGATACGCAGTATTTT

size: NA
J: TRBJ2-1
V: TRBV5-4
D: TRBD2
CDR3: CASSRTTSRLDEQFF
DNA: TGTGCCAGCAGCAGGACGACTAGCCGGCTCGATGAGCAGTTCTTC

size: few
J: TRBJ1-4
V: TRBV20-1
D: NA
CDR3: CSARSQGGWEKLFF
DNA: TGCAGTGCTAGGAGCCAGGGAGGGTGGGAAAAACTGTTTTTT

size: NA
J: TRBJ1-1
V: TRBV5-6
D: NA
CDR3: CASSLVGRTEAFF
DNA: TGTGCCAGCAGCTTGGTAGGGAGGACTGAAGCTTTCTTT

size: many
J: TRBJ2-7
V: TRBV19
D: NA
CDR3: CASSNRGYEQYF
DNA: TGTGCCAGTAGTAACCGGGGATACGAGCAGTACTTC

size: NA
J: TRBJ2-7
V: TRBV2
D: TRBD2
CDR3: CASRREGEGPREQYF
DNA: TGTGCCAGCAGGAGGGAGGGAGAGGGACCACGCGAGCAGTACTTC

size: many
J: TRBJ2-7
V: TRBV4-3
D: NA
CDR3: CASSQERSYEQYF
DNA: TGCGCCAGCAGCCAAGAGAGGTCCTACGAGCAGTACTTC

size: many
J: TRBJ2-5
V: TRBV7-8
D: TRBD2
CDR3: CASSDRGEERETQYF
DNA: TGTGCCAGCAGCGACCGGGGGGAGGAGAGAGAGACCCAGTACTTC

size: many
J: TRBJ2-6
V: TRBV9
D: NA
CDR3: CASGGSSGANVLTF
DNA: TGTGCCAGCGGGGGGAGCTCTGGGGCCAACGTCCTGACTTTC

size: few
J: TRBJ1-5
V: TRBV3-1
D: NA
CDR3: CASRTDGPHQPQHF
DNA: TGTGCCAGCAGAACGGACGGCCCCCATCAGCCCCAGCATTTT

size: few
J: TRBJ1-2
V: TRBV5-1
D: NA
CDR3: CASSFLRGRGYTF
DNA: TGCGCCAGCAGCTTTCTCAGGGGCCGTGGCTACACCTTC

size: NA
J: TRBJ2-1
V: TRBV19
D: TRBD2
CDR3: CASSIGGGGPYNEQFF
DNA: TGTGCCAGTAGTATAGGAGGCGGGGGGCCTTACAATGAGCAGTTCTTC

size: NA
J: TRBJ1-2
V: TRBV20-1
D: NA
CDR3: CSASVGGGGDGYTF
DNA: TGCAGTGCTTCGGTGGGGGGCGGAGGAGACGGCTACACCTTC

size: many
J: TRBJ2-3
V: TRBV9
D: NA
CDR3: CASSVAGARGDTQYF
DNA: TGTGCCAGCAGCGTAGCGGGGGCGCGAGGAGATACGCAGTATTTT

size: many
J: TRBJ1-3
V: TRBV27
D: NA
CDR3: CASSELSGNTIYF
DNA: TGTGCCAGCAGCGAACTCTCTGGAAACACCATATATTTT

size: many
J: TRBJ1-2
V: TRBV28
D: NA
CDR3: CASSSDGAGNYGYTF
DNA: TGTGCCAGCAGTTCTGACGGGGCAGGGAACTATGGCTACACCTTC

size: NA
J: TRBJ2-1
V: TRBV29-1
D: NA
CDR3: CSVQRSSYNEQFF
DNA: TGCAGCGTTCAAAGGAGCTCCTACAATGAGCAGTTCTTC

size: many
J: TRBJ2-7
V: TRBV4-1
D: NA
CDR3: CASSQGSGEEQYF
DNA: TGCGCCAGCAGCCAAGGCTCAGGGGAAGAGCAGTACTTC

size: many
J: TRBJ2-3
V: TRBV18
D: NA
CDR3: CASSPPNRADTQYF
DNA: TGTGCCAGCTCACCACCTAACAGGGCAGATACGCAGTATTTT

size: NA
J: TRBJ2-7
V: TRBV20-1
D: TRBD1
CDR3: CSALGQGVYEQYF
DNA: TGCAGTGCCCTGGGACAGGGGGTCTACGAGCAGTACTTC

size: NA
J: TRBJ1-1
V: TRBV10-3
D: TRBD1
CDR3: CAISDSRQGRSTEAFF
DNA: TGTGCCATCAGTGATTCAAGACAGGGGAGGTCCACTGAAGCTTTCTTT

size: once
J: TRBJ1-1
V: TRBV3-1
D: NA
CDR3: CASSSSSPENTEAFF
DNA: TGTGCCAGCAGTTCGTCTTCACCGGAAAACACTGAAGCTTTCTTT

size: NA
J: TRBJ2-5
V: TRBV7-9
D: NA
CDR3: CASSSPNRAINERYF
DNA: TGTGCCAGCAGCTCACCGAACAGGGCCATCAACGAGCGGTACTTC

size: NA
J: TRBJ2-1
V: TRBV20-1
D: NA
CDR3: CSASGPTSNEQFF
DNA: TGCAGTGCTTCGGGCCCGACTAGCAATGAGCAGTTCTTC

size: many
J: TRBJ2-1
V: TRBV12-3/TRBV12-4
D: NA
CDR3: CASSWGGGFGSYNEQFF
DNA: TGTGCCAGCAGTTGGGGCGGCGGTTTCGGCTCCTACAATGAGCAGTTCTTC

size: NA
J: TRBJ2-5
V: TRBV6-2/TRBV6-3
D: TRBD2
CDR3: CASTTGLAGGAQYF
DNA: TGTGCCAGCACCACCGGACTAGCAGGAGGGGCCCAGTACTTC

size: NA
J: TRBJ2-5
V: TRBV20-1
D: TRBD2
CDR3: CSGGLAGVQETQYF
DNA: TGCAGTGGGGGACTAGCGGGGGTCCAAGAGACCCAGTACTTC

size: many
J: TRBJ2-5
V: TRBV7-2
D: TRBD2
CDR3: CASSLDPGGMQETQYF
DNA: TGTGCCAGCAGCTTAGACCCGGGGGGGATGCAAGAGACCCAGTACTTC

size: NA
J: TRBJ1-3
V: TRBV6-1
D: TRBD1
CDR3: CASSALTQGAGNTIYF
DNA: TGTGCCAGCAGTGCCCTGACACAGGGGGCCGGAAACACCATATATTTT

size: many
J: TRBJ2-6
V: TRBV12-3/TRBV12-4
D: NA
CDR3: CASSFYGAGNGANVLTF
DNA: TGTGCCAGCAGTTTTTATGGGGCAGGGAACGGGGCCAACGTCCTGACTTTC

size: NA
J: TRBJ1-4
V: TRBV7-2
D: NA
CDR3: CASSLRGQHHEKLFF
DNA: TGTGCCAGCAGCTTACGTGGTCAGCATCATGAAAAACTGTTTTTT

size: NA
J: TRBJ2-1
V: TRBV5-1
D: NA
CDR3: CASSLETGGLRNEQFF
DNA: TGCGCCAGCAGCTTGGAAACGGGGGGCCTTAGAAATGAGCAGTTCTTC

size: many
J: TRBJ2-3
V: TRBV15
D: TRBD2
CDR3: CATSRDRREDHTDTQYF
DNA: TGTGCCACCAGCAGAGATCGCCGGGAGGATCACACAGATACGCAGTATTTT